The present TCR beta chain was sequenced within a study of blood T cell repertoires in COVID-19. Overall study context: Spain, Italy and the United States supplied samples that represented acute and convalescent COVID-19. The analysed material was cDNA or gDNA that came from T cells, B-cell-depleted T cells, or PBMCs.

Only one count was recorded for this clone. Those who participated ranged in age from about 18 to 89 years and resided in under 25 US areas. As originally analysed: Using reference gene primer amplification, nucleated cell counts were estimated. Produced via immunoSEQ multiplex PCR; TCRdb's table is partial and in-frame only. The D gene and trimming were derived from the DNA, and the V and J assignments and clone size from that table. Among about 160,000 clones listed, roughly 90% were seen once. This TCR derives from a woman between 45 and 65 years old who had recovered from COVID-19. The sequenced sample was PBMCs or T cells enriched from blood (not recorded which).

DNA for the CDR3: TGTGCCAGCTCCAGGGGGCTCTATGGCTACACCTTC. Its protein is CASSRGLYGYTF. The J gene is TRBJ1-2, the V gene TRBV3-1 (or the pseudogene TRBV3-2), with TRBD1 matching over 8 bases. The CDR3 has 12 residues. The germline V gene encodes CDR1 LGHDT and CDR2 YNNKEL (reference sequence). V was clipped by 8 bases and J by 4 bases; unmatched bases: 3.